Presented here are 7 T cell receptor beta chains from one specimen sequenced in a study of T cell responses to AZD1222 COVID-19 vaccine. Using immunoSEQ multiplex PCR, the repertoire was profiled, and TCRdb retains in-frame clones only, with some absent. The sample yields around 120,000 clones, about nine tenths seen once. The source was peripheral blood, collected on day 0 of AZD1222 vaccination. These receptors were collected from an adult in good health.

The rearrangement joins TRBV6-6 to TRBJ1-6; a possible D gene is TRBD1 (5 bases). V lost 7 bases and J 7 bases, leaving 20 bases between the germline ends. CDR1 is MNHNY and CDR2 is SVGAGI in the germline V gene (reference sequence). The CDR3 runs 16 residues. CDR3 in amino acids: CASKGTQIPSNSPLHF. The CDR3 bases are TGTGCCAGCAAAGGGACGCAAATTCCCTCGAATTCACCCCTCCACTTT.

The rearrangement links TRBV29-1 to TRBJ1-1, with TRBD1 identical over 7 bases. Germline values: CDR1 SQVTM, CDR2 ANQGSEA. The junction had 4 bases not matched to a gene; V was cut back by 5 bases and J by 1 base. The CDR3 has 13 amino acids. The CDR3 nucleotides read TGCAGCGTTCGGACAGGTTCGAACACTGAAGCTTTCTTT. Protein: CSVRTGSNTEAFF.

J is TRBJ1-5 and V is TRBV28, with 7 bases that match TRBD1. Germline V gives CDR1 MDHEN, CDR2 SYDVKM. This CDR3 spans 13 amino acids. Germline trimming cut 5 bases from V and 11 bases from J; bases unmatched to any gene: 9. This CDR3 reads CASSGQGGIAQHF. The CDR3, as DNA: TGTGCCAGCAGTGGGCAGGGGGGTATAGCCCAGCATTTT.

V and J are TRBV7-9 and TRBJ2-7; the D is unclear. V shed 1 base and J shed 4 bases, with 14 bases lying between them. CDR3 length equals 15 residues. Germline CDR1 is SEHNR and CDR2 is FQNEAQ (reference sequence). The CDR3 DNA sequence: TGTGCCAGCAGCTTAGACTTCCCTTTAAGTTACGAGCAGTACTTC. This encodes CASSLDFPLSYEQYF.

This sequence joins TRBV12-3 or TRBV12-4 and TRBJ1-4; 9 bases match TRBD1. This CDR3 region has 13 residues. Trimming cost V 7 bases and J 12 bases; bases outside gene matches: 9. This CDR3 reads CASTVDRGGELFF. DNA for the CDR3: TGTGCCAGCACCGTGGACAGGGGTGGGGAACTGTTTTTT.

The rearrangement links TRBV6-2 or TRBV6-3 to TRBJ1-5; D may be TRBD1 (5 bases). CDR3 length: 17 residues. V shed 0 bases and J shed 0 bases, with 12 bases lying between them. Germline assignment: CDR1 MNHEY and CDR2 SVGEGT. The CDR3 loop reads CASSYSRGAASNQPQHF. CDR3 coding DNA: TGTGCCAGCAGTTACTCGAGAGGGGCAGCTAGCAATCAGCCCCAGCATTTT.

This clone has a single count. The V gene is TRBV7-8, the J gene TRBJ2-2; D possibly corresponds to TRBD2 (6 bases). CDR3 length equals 13 residues. V shed 5 bases and J shed 4 bases, with 8 bases lying between them. Per the germline V gene, CDR1 is SGHVS and CDR2 is FQNEAQ. CDR3 nucleotide sequence: TGTGCCAGCAGCCTCGGGGGCACCGGGGAGCTGTTTTTT. Amino acid sequence: CASSLGGTGELFF.